A selection of T cell receptor beta chains follows, all from one sample in a study of cytomegalovirus exposure and HLA in healthy donors. The table came from immunoSEQ multiplex PCR; TCRdb's copy has only in-frame clones and leaves some out. This table holds over 100,000 clones, roughly 82% found once. The sequencing sample was made of PBMCs. The receptor source for this set is a male donor in good health and CMV-seropositive. The CDR3 runs from the conserved cysteine through the conserved F or W. A D gene is named only where the DNA matches it firmly. Not all rows give a size; the values are once, few, many and, for expanded clones, a class.

size,D,V,J,DNA,CDR3
.,TRBD2,TRBV13,TRBJ2-2,TGTGCCAGCAGCTTAGAACCCGGACTAGCGGGAGATACGCACACCGGGGAGCTGTTTTTT,CASSLEPGLAGDTHTGELFF
.,.,TRBV9,TRBJ2-1,TGTGCCAGCAGCGTAGCTCGCGGGCCGTACAATGAGCAGTTCTTC,CASSVARGPYNEQFF
.,.,TRBV7-9,TRBJ1-1,TGTTCCAGCACCAAACTCGGGGAGGGGGGGAGAGATGACACTGAAGCTTTCTTT,CSSTKLGEGGRDDTEAFF
.,TRBD2,TRBV7-2,TRBJ2-1,TGTGCCAGCAGTTCTAGCGGGGGGGCGGGTGAGCAGTTCTTC,CASSSSGGAGEQFF
once,TRBD1,TRBV9,TRBJ2-1,TGTGCCAGCAGCTCATCGGGACAGGGCGGACCTTACAATGAGCAGTTCTTC,CASSSSGQGGPYNEQFF
once,TRBD1,TRBV13,TRBJ1-1,TGTGCCACCATCGGAGGGGGCTTTAACACTGAAGCTTTCTTT,CATIGGGFNTEAFF
.,TRBD2,TRBV2,TRBJ2-5,TGTGCCAGCAAGGTCCGGGGGGGTGAGACCCAGTACTTC,CASKVRGGETQYF
.,TRBD1,TRBV7-9,TRBJ2-5,TGTTCCAGCAGCCTCCTCACCGGGACAGGGAATCTTTTTAGAGAGACCCAGTACTTC,CSSSLLTGTGNLFRETQYF
.,TRBD1,TRBV6-1,TRBJ1-1,TGTGCCAGCTTTGTGGGGACAGGGGCCGCTGAAGCTTTCTTT,CASFVGTGAAEAFF
.,.,TRBV2,TRBJ1-1,TGTGCCAGCAGTGAACAGGGTCGAGCTGAAGCTTTCTTT,CASSEQGRAEAFF
.,.,TRBV6-1,TRBJ1-1,TGTGCCAGCAGTGCGGCGGAGAACACTGAAGCTTTCTTT,CASSAAENTEAFF
.,TRBD1,TRBV5-4,TRBJ1-5,TGTGCCAGCAGCCGGGACAGGGGAAATCAGCCCCAGCATTTT,CASSRDRGNQPQHF
once,.,TRBV5-1,TRBJ2-7,TGCGCCAGCAGCTACTCCGCTAGCGCTTCCTACGAGCAGTACTTC,CASSYSASASYEQYF